Below, 20 T cell receptor beta chains from the same sample are listed, as sequenced in a study of T cells in localized non-small cell lung cancer. Sequenced by immunoSEQ multiplex PCR; TCRdb stores in-frame clones only, minus some. The table has about 72,000 clones, just under 85% seen once. Specimen: peripheral blood, collected before any cancer treatment. Receptors were obtained from an older female donor with stage I lung adenocarcinoma.

The chain combines TRBV9 with TRBJ2-3, with D uncertain. CDR3 length equals 12 residues. CDR1 is SGDLS and CDR2 is YYNGEE in the germline V gene. The V gene lost 6 bases and the J gene lost 3 bases, with 8 bases spanning the gap. In DNA, the CDR3 is TGTGCCAGCAACGACCAGACAGATACGCAGTATTTT. Its protein product is CASNDQTDTQYF.

The V call is TRBV5-1, the J call TRBJ1-5; 8 bases align to TRBD1. The CDR3 contains 17 residues. J was trimmed by 5 bases and V by 6 bases; bases with no gene match: 16. CDR1 is SGHRS, CDR2 YFSETQ, per germline. CDR3: CASTDHADRDGDQPQHF. CDR3 DNA sequence: TGCGCCAGCACCGACCATGCGGACAGGGACGGTGATCAGCCCCAGCATTTT.

This clone was found once. This sequence joins TRBV5-1 and TRBJ1-1, with 7 bases identical to TRBD1. The CDR3 is 18 residues long. Germline CDR1 SGHRS, CDR2 YFSETQ. Trimming at V came to 1 base and at J to 1 base, leaving 13 bases not matched to a gene. As DNA, the CDR3 is TGCGCCAGCAGCTTGAACAGGGGATCAGATTGGAAGAACACTGAAGCTTTCTTT. Translation: CASSLNRGSDWKNTEAFF.

This chain uses TRBV6-1 with TRBJ1-2; no definite D call. CDR3 length: 13 residues. The germline gives CDR1 MNHNS, CDR2 SASEGT. V was cut by 2 bases and J by 8 bases, with 12 bases left in between. The CDR3 sequence: CASSEPTGGGYTF. The DNA of the CDR3 is TGTGCCAGCAGTGAACCCACCGGAGGGGGCTACACCTTC.

The CDR3 sequence is CASSPLTGAKNIQYF. CDR3 DNA sequence: TGTGCCAGCAGCCCCCTGACAGGAGCCAAAAACATTCAGTACTTC. V is TRBV5-6 and J is TRBJ2-4; possible D gene TRBD1, 6 bases. The CDR3 is made up of 15 amino acids. The germline gives CDR1 SGHDT, CDR2 YYEEEE. V gave up 4 bases and J gave up 0 bases, with 11 bases separating them.

The chain joins TRBV12-2 to TRBJ2-2; TRBD1, the table's D call, was not compared with the DNA. TRBV12-2 has pseudogene status. The CDR3 contains 15 residues. CDR3 sequence (DNA): TGTGCAAGTCGCTTAGCAAGACAAAACACCGGGGAGCTGTTTTTT. This gives the protein CASRLARQNTGELFF.

The chain uses TRBV27 and TRBJ1-2, with 9 bases that match TRBD1. The CDR3 is 20 residues long. V lost 0 bases, J lost 7 bases, and 21 bases stayed unmatched. Germline CDR1 is MNHEY and CDR2 is SMNVEV (reference sequence). The CDR3 nucleotides are TGTGCCAGCAGTTTATCTTATTTTCGGGGCGGGACAGGGTTGCGCGGTGGCTACACCTTC. Translated, it gives CASSLSYFRGGTGLRGGYTF.

The V call is TRBV5-1, the J call TRBJ2-7, with 9 bases aligning to TRBD1. V lost 3 bases, J lost 7 bases, and 8 bases stayed unmatched. Germline V gene sequence: CDR1 SGHRS, CDR2 YFSETQ. The CDR3 loop spans 14 amino acids. This chain's CDR3 is CASSSGQGPREQYF. The CDR3 nucleotides read TGCGCCAGCAGCTCTGGACAGGGGCCCCGTGAGCAGTACTTC.

The chain joins TRBV2 to TRBJ2-7; 9 nucleotides line up with TRBD1. J gave up 1 base and V 6 bases, and 4 bases lay outside the gene matches. Germline V gene sequence: CDR1 SNHLY, CDR2 FYNNEI. CDR3 length: 14 residues. This CDR3 is CASRYGTGSYEQYF. CDR3 nucleotide sequence: TGTGCCAGCAGGTATGGGACAGGGTCCTACGAGCAGTACTTC.

V gene TRBV6-1 combines with J gene TRBJ1-2; no clear D. Germline CDR1 reads MNHNS; CDR2 reads SASEGT. Trimming removed 1 base at V and 5 bases at J, with 8 bases between. This CDR3 comprises 13 residues. The chain's CDR3 is CASSEELGYGYTF. CDR3 bases: TGTGCCAGCAGTGAAGAGCTCGGGTATGGCTACACCTTC.

The chain couples TRBV7-9 to TRBJ2-2; D possibly corresponds to TRBD1 (5 bases). The CDR3 runs to 14 residues. The germline V gene has CDR1 SEHNR and CDR2 FQNEAQ (reference sequence). Trimming took off 7 bases at V and 8 bases at J, with 17 bases between the two ends. The CDR3 region is CASTFGQILGELFF. Here the CDR3 DNA reads TGTGCCAGCACCTTCGGACAAATCCTGGGGGAGCTGTTTTTT.

The chain uses TRBV5-1 and TRBJ2-5; 9 bases fit TRBD1. The V gene end was trimmed by 5 bases and the J gene end by 2 bases; junction bases not matched to a gene: 4. Germline V lookup: CDR1 SGHRS, CDR2 YFSETQ. This CDR3 is built from 14 residues. The CDR3 region has the DNA TGCGCCAGCAGTCGGGACAGGGCTCAAGAGACCCAGTACTTC. This codes for CASSRDRAQETQYF. Complete variable domain (other parts from reference TRBV5-1 and TRBJ2-5): KAGVTQTPRYLIKTRGQQVTLSCSPISGHRSVSWYQQTPGQGLQFLFEYFSETQRNKGNFPGRFSGRQFSNSRSEMNVSTLELGDSALYLCASSRDRAQETQYFGPGTRLLVL.

The V and J genes are TRBV5-1 and TRBJ2-1, with TRBD1 matching 9 bases. The germline V gene encodes CDR1 SGHRS and CDR2 YFSETQ. Trimming cost V 4 bases and J 6 bases; bases outside gene matches: 8. This CDR3 has 15 residues. The CDR3 DNA reads as TGCGCCAGCAGCCACCCCGGGACAGGGCCCAATGAGCAGTTCTTC. Its translation: CASSHPGTGPNEQFF.

The chain recombines TRBV29-1 with TRBJ2-5, with 8 positions matching TRBD1. The CDR3 has 12 residues. Germline V gene lookup returns CDR1 SQVTM and CDR2 ANQGSEA. The junction had 6 bases not matched to a gene; V was cut back by 7 bases and J by 5 bases. The CDR3 reads CSGDRFGETQYF. As DNA, the CDR3 is TGCAGCGGGGACAGGTTCGGGGAGACCCAGTACTTC.

J is TRBJ2-2 and V is TRBV19; no definite D call. The CDR3 length is 14 residues. V was trimmed by 3 bases and J by 1 base, leaving 6 bases between them. The germline gives CDR1 LNHDA, CDR2 SQIVND (reference sequence). This chain's CDR3 is CASSIGRNTGELFF. CDR3 DNA sequence: TGTGCCAGTAGTATCGGCAGGAACACCGGGGAGCTGTTTTTT.

This chain connects TRBV10-3 to TRBJ2-3; the D is unclear. V lost 5 bases to trimming and J lost 6 bases, with 9 bases between them. This CDR3 region has 12 residues. Germline V lookup: CDR1 ENHRY, CDR2 SYGVKD. In DNA form, the CDR3 reads TGTGCCATCAGTCCCATAGGGGATACGCAGTATTTT. Amino acids: CAISPIGDTQYF.

The chain links TRBV5-1 to TRBJ1-2, with D perhaps TRBD1 (6 bases). This CDR3 spans 13 amino acids. The ends were cut back, 4 bases at V and 13 bases at J, with 20 bases in the middle. Germline loops: CDR1 SGHRS, CDR2 YFSETQ. The CDR3 nucleotides are TGCGCCAGCAGCACTGGACAGACTAGGGGTAGCACCTTC. Amino acid sequence: CASSTGQTRGSTF.

There are a few counts of this clone. This rearrangement joins TRBV2 to TRBJ1-5, with unresolved D. This CDR3 is built from 14 residues. Germline V gene lookup returns CDR1 SNHLY and CDR2 FYNNEI. Between the trimmed V and J ends, which lost 7 bases and 2 bases, there was a span of 12 bases. This CDR3 is CASTTMPGNQPQHF. For the CDR3, the DNA is TGTGCCAGCACTACGATGCCAGGCAATCAGCCCCAGCATTTT.

The chain employs TRBV6-6 and TRBJ1-2, with D maybe TRBD1 (6 bases). Trimming took 7 bases from V and 2 from J, leaving 11 bases between them. CDR1 and CDR2 from the germline V gene are MNHNY and SVGAGI (reference sequence). There are 13 residues in the CDR3. CDR3 coding DNA: TGTGCCAGCAACCAACAGGGAAACTATGGCTACACCTTC. It yields the protein CASNQQGNYGYTF.

For the CDR3, the DNA is TGCGCCAGCCGACAGGCGAACACCGGGGAGCTGTTTTTT. Encoded protein: CASRQANTGELFF. The rearrangement links TRBV10-1 to TRBJ2-2; a possible D gene is TRBD1 (6 bases). From germline, CDR1 is WNHNN and CDR2 SYGVQD (reference sequence). Trimming shortened V by 8 bases and J by 0 bases, and 7 bases separated the two germline ends. The CDR3 runs to 13 residues.